The 22 T cell receptor beta chains given below trace back to one sample, sequenced in a study of long-term antiretroviral therapy in people with HIV. Researchers ran immunoSEQ v3.0 at survey level. Some clones are missing from TCRdb's copy, which holds only in-frame ones; the method was immunoSEQ multiplex PCR. This sample carries under 30,000 clones, about four fifths of them seen once, and the ten largest clones take roughly 5.6%. Sequenced material: unsorted PBMCs, taken 3 years after starting antiretroviral therapy. Receptors were obtained from a man aged 18-30 years with HIV.

The V call is TRBV18, the J call TRBJ2-5, with 7 bases matching TRBD1. The V gene end was trimmed by 5 bases and the J gene end by 5 bases; junction bases not matched to a gene: 11. This CDR3 comprises 15 residues. Germline CDR1 KGHSH, CDR2 LQKENI. Here the CDR3 reads CASSLATGLEETQYF. The CDR3 region has the DNA TGTGCCAGCTCATTGGCGACAGGGCTCGAGGAGACCCAGTACTTC. The full variable domain, with the rest looked up from reference TRBV18 and TRBJ2-5, is NAGVMQNPRHLVRRRGQEARLRCSPMKGHSHVYWYRQLPEEGLKFMVYLQKENIIDESGMPKERFSAEFPKEGPSILRIQQVVRGDSAAYFCASSLATGLEETQYFGPGTRLLVL.

There are a few counts of this clone. This chain connects TRBV7-9 to TRBJ1-1; D not certain. The CDR3 runs 14 residues. V lost 3 bases, J lost 1 base, and 9 bases lay in between. Germline-derived CDR1 and CDR2 are SEHNR and FQNEAQ (reference sequence). The CDR3 is CASSLGFGNTEAFF. The CDR3 DNA reads as TGTGCCAGCAGCTTGGGCTTCGGGAACACTGAAGCTTTCTTT.

The V call is TRBV5-6, the J call TRBJ2-5; D is undetermined. V was pared by 0 bases and J by 7 bases, with 10 bases between. Looked up from germline, CDR1 is SGHDT and CDR2 is YYEEEE. The CDR3 spans 13 residues. For the CDR3, the DNA is TGTGCCAGCAGCTTGGAGTATCGAGGGACCCAGTACTTC. It encodes CASSLEYRGTQYF.

The rearrangement links TRBV6-5 to TRBJ2-3; D possibly corresponds to TRBD2 (5 bases). Per the germline V gene, CDR1 is MNHEY and CDR2 is SVGAGI. The CDR3 runs to 12 residues. The V end lost 7 bases, the J end lost 2 bases, and 7 bases lay between the germline ends. CDR3 residues: CASTGVTDTQYF. CDR3 DNA sequence: TGTGCCAGCACCGGGGTCACAGATACGCAGTATTTT.

Here the CDR3 reads CASSFKGGHTTGELFF. The CDR3 DNA is TGTGCCAGCAGCTTTAAAGGGGGACATACTACCGGGGAGCTGTTTTTT. This sequence joins TRBV7-9 and TRBJ2-2; tentative D call: TRBD1 (6 bases). Per the germline V gene, CDR1 is SEHNR and CDR2 is FQNEAQ (reference sequence). Between the trimmed V and J ends, which lost 3 bases and 5 bases, there was a span of 16 bases. The CDR3 spans 16 residues. The whole variable domain, filled in from reference TRBV7-9 and TRBJ2-2, reads DTGVSQNPRHKITKRGQNVTFRCDPISEHNRLYWYRQTLGQGPEFLTYFQNEAQLEKSRLLSDRFSAERPKGSFSTLEIQRTEQGDSAMYLCASSFKGGHTTGELFFGEGSRLTVL.

V usage is TRBV10-3 and J usage is TRBJ2-1; D may be TRBD2 (6 bases). Trimming shortened V by 3 bases and J by 8 bases, and 14 bases separated the two germline ends. The CDR3 is 14 amino acids. Germline V gene sequence: CDR1 ENHRY, CDR2 SYGVKD. The CDR3 DNA follows: TGTGCCATCAGTGAAGTGGGGGGAGTCGATGAGCAGTTCTTC. It codes for CAISEVGGVDEQFF.

This chain uses TRBV7-3 with TRBJ1-2, with 9 bases lining up with TRBD1. V was clipped by 2 bases and J by 6 bases; unmatched bases: 7. From germline, CDR1 is SGHTA and CDR2 FQGTGA. The CDR3 is 15 residues long. DNA of the CDR3: TGTGCCAGCAGCTTAGACAGGGGGACCTTGGATGGCTACACCTTC. Its protein product is CASSLDRGTLDGYTF.

The gene calls are TRBV4-2 and TRBJ2-1; 8 bases map to TRBD2. Germline loops: CDR1 LGHNA, CDR2 YNFKEQ. The CDR3 runs 16 residues. V lost 2 bases, J lost 0 bases, and 3 bases stayed unmatched. CDR3 sequence: CASSQQLADSYNEQFF. In nucleotides, the CDR3 is TGTGCCAGCAGCCAACAACTAGCGGACTCCTACAATGAGCAGTTCTTC.

The V and J genes are TRBV5-1 and TRBJ2-7; TRBD2 might be the D (6 bases). The CDR3 is made up of 14 amino acids. CDR1 and CDR2 (germline): SGHRS, YFSETQ. The ends were cut back, 4 bases at V and 2 bases at J, with 13 bases in the middle. CDR3 in DNA: TGCGCCAGCAGCACCGGGACTGACGCCTACGAGCAGTACTTC. It encodes CASSTGTDAYEQYF.

The J gene is TRBJ2-7, the V gene TRBV4-2; the D gene is possibly TRBD1 (6 bases). The V and J ends lost 1 base and 3 bases respectively, with 10 bases between them. Germline V gene data show CDR1 as LGHNA and CDR2 as YNFKEQ. This CDR3 region has 14 residues. The CDR3 spells CASSQGQADYEQYF. The CDR3 region has the DNA TGTGCCAGCAGCCAAGGACAGGCTGACTACGAGCAGTACTTC.

The rearrangement joins TRBV28 to TRBJ2-5, with 10 bases that match TRBD2. The CDR3 totals 16 residues. Germline loops: CDR1 MDHEN, CDR2 SYDVKM. V shed 2 bases, J shed 2 bases, and the junction held 5 bases outside the gene matches. CDR3 sequence: CASSLGAGGIQETQYF. The CDR3 nucleotides are TGTGCCAGCAGTTTAGGAGCGGGGGGGATTCAAGAGACCCAGTACTTC. Filled out from reference TRBV28 and TRBJ2-5, the complete variable domain reads DVKVTQSSRYLVKRTGEKVFLECVQDMDHENMFWYRQDPGLGLRLIYFSYDVKMKEKGDIPEGYSVSREKKERFSLILESASTNQTSMYLCASSLGAGGIQETQYFGPGTRLLVL.

The chain couples TRBV7-6 to TRBJ2-7, with TRBD1 matching over 10 bases. Germline V gene sequence: CDR1 SGHVS, CDR2 FNYEAQ. V gave up 8 bases and J gave up 3 bases; unmatched junction bases: 4. This CDR3 has 13 amino acids. The CDR3 here is CASGGDRGYEQYF. The CDR3 DNA follows: TGTGCCAGCGGCGGGGACAGGGGCTACGAGCAGTACTTC.

V gene TRBV19 combines with J gene TRBJ2-7, with D possibly TRBD2 on 5 matching bases. V dropped 3 bases and J dropped 5 bases, with 11 bases sitting between them. Germline CDR1 reads LNHDA; CDR2 reads SQIVND (reference sequence). The CDR3 extends over 13 amino acids. The CDR3, as DNA: TGTGCCAGTAGTATCCTAGCTGCCCACGAGCAGTACTTC. Its protein is CASSILAAHEQYF.

V and J are TRBV1 and TRBJ1-5; the table's TRBD1 call for D was not verified on the DNA. TRBV1 constitutes a pseudogene. The CDR3 runs to 18 residues. The CDR3 spells CTSSQDPVPTGGNQPQHF. The CDR3 bases are TGCACCAGCAGCCAAGATCCCGTACCGACAGGGGGCAATCAGCCCCAGCATTTT.

The chain combines TRBV7-9 with TRBJ2-3, with a weak D call TRBD2 (5 bases). The CDR3 covers 10 residues. The V end lost 5 bases, the J end lost 13 bases, and 10 bases lay between the germline ends. Per germline, CDR1 SEHNR and CDR2 FQNEAQ (reference sequence). The CDR3 here is CASSPGVEYF. The CDR3 bases are TGTGCCAGCAGCCCCGGGGTAGAGTATTTT.

The chain recombines TRBV9 with TRBJ2-3; D unresolved. The CDR3 length is 15 residues. Germline V gives CDR1 SGDLS, CDR2 YYNGEE. Trimming pared 0 bases from V and 0 bases from J, leaving 8 bases between. Written as DNA, the CDR3 is TGTGCCAGCAGCGTAGGAGGAAGGAGCACAGATACGCAGTATTTT. Encoded protein: CASSVGGRSTDTQYF.

This chain joins TRBV7-8 and TRBJ1-6; 10 bases match TRBD1. Germline V lookup: CDR1 SGHVS, CDR2 FQNEAQ. The V segment lost 5 bases and the J segment 10 bases; nucleotides outside the gene matches: 5. This CDR3 is built from 14 residues. The CDR3 sequence is CASSPRTGGSPLHF. DNA for the CDR3: TGTGCCAGCAGCCCCAGGACAGGGGGATCACCCCTCCACTTT.

The chain combines TRBV21-1 with TRBJ2-2. TRBV21-1 is a pseudogene. This CDR3 contains 18 residues. CDR3 amino acids: CASSKQEGRQKYTGELFF. CDR3 in DNA: TGTGCCAGCAGCAAACAAGAAGGGCGGCAGAAGTACACCGGGGAGCTGTTTTTT.

The rearrangement joins TRBV9 to TRBJ2-7; 10 bases agree with TRBD1. CDR1 and CDR2 (germline): SGDLS, YYNGEE. The CDR3 runs to 18 residues. V was clipped by 4 bases and J by 4 bases; unmatched bases: 17. The CDR3 DNA sequence: TGTGCCAGCAGCCCTAGGAGAGTGCCGGGACAGGGGTTTTACGAGCAGTACTTC. This sequence encodes CASSPRRVPGQGFYEQYF.

The count of this clone is one. The J gene is TRBJ1-2, the V gene TRBV9, with TRBD1 matching over 7 bases. Per germline, CDR1 SGDLS and CDR2 YYNGEE. The junction had 17 bases not matched to a gene; V was cut back by 4 bases and J by 5 bases. The CDR3 spans 17 residues. The CDR3 nucleotides are TGTGCCAGCAGCTATCCTCGGGCAGGGGGATTAAATTATGGCTACACCTTC. This encodes CASSYPRAGGLNYGYTF. The full variable domain, in which reference TRBV9 and TRBJ1-2 provide the parts outside the CDR3, is DSGVTQTPKHLITATGQRVTLRCSPRSGDLSVYWYQQSLDQGLQFLIQYYNGEERAKGNILERFSAQQFPDLHSELNLSSLELGDSALYFCASSYPRAGGLNYGYTFGSGTRLTVV.

The chain uses TRBV6-5 and TRBJ1-3; D is possibly TRBD1 (6 bases). Germline CDR1 MNHEY, CDR2 SVGAGI. CDR3 length: 13 amino acids. Trimming removed 8 bases at V and 5 bases at J, with 13 bases between. CDR3 amino acids: CASLDSFRNTIYF. The CDR3, as DNA: TGTGCCAGCCTGGACAGTTTTCGAAACACCATATATTTT.

This clone was observed once. The chain uses TRBV27 and TRBJ1-6; D ambiguous. Trimming shortened V by 5 bases and J by 9 bases, and 20 bases separated the two germline ends. Per the germline V gene, CDR1 is MNHEY and CDR2 is SMNVEV (reference sequence). The CDR3 spans 16 residues. The CDR3 DNA is TGTGCCAGCAGTAGGAAGAGGTGGGAAAACGGTTCACCCCTCCACTTT. As protein: CASSRKRWENGSPLHF.